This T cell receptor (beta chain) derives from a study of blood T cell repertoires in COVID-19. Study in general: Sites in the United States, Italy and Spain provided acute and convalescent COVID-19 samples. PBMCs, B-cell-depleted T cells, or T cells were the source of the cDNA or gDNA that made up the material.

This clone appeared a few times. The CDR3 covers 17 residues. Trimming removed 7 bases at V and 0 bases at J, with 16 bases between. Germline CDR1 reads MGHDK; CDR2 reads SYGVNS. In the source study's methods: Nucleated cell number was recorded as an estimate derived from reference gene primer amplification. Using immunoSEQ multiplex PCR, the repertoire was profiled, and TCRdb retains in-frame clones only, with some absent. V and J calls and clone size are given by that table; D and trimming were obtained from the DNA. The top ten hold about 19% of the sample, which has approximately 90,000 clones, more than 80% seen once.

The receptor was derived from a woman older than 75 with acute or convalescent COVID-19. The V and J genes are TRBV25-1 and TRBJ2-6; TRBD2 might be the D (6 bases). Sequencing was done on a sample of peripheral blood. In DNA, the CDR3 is TGTGCCAGCATCGTGGGGGGTGTCTACTCTGGGGCCAACGTCCTGACTTTC. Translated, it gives CASIVGGVYSGANVLTF.